A selection of T cell receptor beta chains follows, all from one sample in a study of T cells in localized non-small cell lung cancer. Libraries were prepared by immunoSEQ multiplex PCR; TCRdb keeps only in-frame clonotypes and omits some of them. In the table there are about 83,000 clones, more than 70% of which are singletons. The source material was peripheral blood, sampled before any cancer treatment. Receptors originate from a female donor of 60 years or more with stage I lung adenocarcinoma. Both conserved end residues are part of each CDR3. Each record gives: V gene, D gene, CDR3 protein. A D gene is named only where the DNA matches it firmly.

>TRBV7-3|-
CASSLGGGNTIYF
>TRBV6-1|-
CASSEISRVGGLQETQYF
>TRBV18|TRBD2
CASSPTWTSGGETQYF
>TRBV21-1|-
CASSKGGGGGEQYF
>TRBV5-8|-
CASSLTGRNSGNTIYF
>TRBV28|-
CASTGGVFNYGYTF
>TRBV19|-
CASSISMNTEAFF
>TRBV9|TRBD2
CASSPGRGRHNEQFF
>TRBV5-4|-
CASSLDSANTGELFF
>TRBV5-5|TRBD1
CASSPLSGTGVGNTIYF
>TRBV2|TRBD1
CASSSGQGAGEKLFF
>TRBV5-6|-
CASRSRGNEKLFF
>TRBV9|-
CASSVGGMAETQYF
>TRBV7-2|-
CASSLVGSGEQFF
>TRBV9|-
CASSPIGWGTNYGYTF
>TRBV7-2|TRBD2
CASSYTSGSYNEQFF
>TRBV7-2|-
CASSRDDSYGYTF
>TRBV6-1|-
CASRASGANVLTF
>TRBV5-6|-
CASSPPNRDEQYF
>TRBV5-1|TRBD1
CASSPTGGPETQYF
>TRBV7-7|TRBD2
CASSVSGRAGGGELFF
>TRBV7-2|-
CASSFSRDQPQHF
>TRBV5-1|-
CASSLAGIPSYEQYF
>TRBV6-6|TRBD2
CASRYKRGGPYEQYF
>TRBV30|-
CAWRTTGANTGELFF
>TRBV7-2|-
CASSLGRHSNQPQHF
>TRBV7-9|TRBD1
CASSFSVMGQGSSF
>TRBV10-3|TRBD2
CASSYGEGETYEQYF
>TRBV15|-
CATRAPIPPGTDTQYF
>TRBV29-1|-
CSVETPMGPARGYTF
>TRBV18|TRBD2
CASSPQAGGGNEQFF
>TRBV11-2|TRBD2
CASSRRASGGNTDTQYF
>TRBV9|TRBD2
CASSPQAGKETQYF
>TRBV7-8|-
CASSADRSPSNEQYF
>TRBV7-3|-
CASSLIGSTSNTGELFF
>TRBV4-3|-
CASSQGRGGRNTEAFF
>TRBV18|-
CASSPPSTDTQYF
>TRBV19|TRBD1
CASRNEGARANTEAFF
>TRBV5-1|-
CASSLGRANTGELFF
>TRBV5-1|-
CASKTGDLPEAFF
>TRBV18|-
CASSSLDTIYF
>TRBV19|-
CASSIRGDYGYTF
>TRBV28|-
CASSPWNTGELFF
>TRBV10-3|-
CAISDVRQPNSGNTIYF